One and the same sample provided the 30 T cell receptor beta chains below, sequenced in a study of T-cell reconstitution after alpha-beta-depleted transplantation in children. For TCRbeta, the library was prepared with unique molecular identifiers. TCRdb used MiXCR to reprocess the PCR reads, holding one entry per CDR3 protein. The data hold a few hundred thousand distinct CDR3 sequences, with roughly 10% observed a single time. The sample was PBMCs, taken before TCRalphabeta/CD19-depleted stem cell transplant. The receptors originated from a child in the first two years of life with acute myeloid leukemia, due to receive a stem cell transplant.

This clonotype was recorded many times. CDR3 bases: TGCGCCAGCAGCTTGGACACCTTTTTACGTGACGAGCAGTACTTC. Its translation: CASSLDTFLRDEQYF. The rearrangement links TRBV5-1 to TRBJ2-7, with D unresolved. The V end lost 0 bases, the J end lost 5 bases, and 15 bases lay between the germline ends. The germline gives CDR1 SGHRS, CDR2 YFSETQ. This CDR3 spans 15 amino acids.

At least ten counts were recorded for this clonotype. The chain recombines TRBV20-1 with TRBJ2-3; 7 positions match TRBD2. This CDR3 has 16 amino acids. Germline loops: CDR1 DFQATT, CDR2 SNEGSKA (reference sequence). The V and J ends lost 0 bases and 0 bases, in that order; junction bases with no gene match: 6. The CDR3 nucleotides read TGCAGTGCTAGAGATGAAGCGGGATCTAGCACAGATACGCAGTATTTT. Protein: CSARDEAGSSTDTQYF.

There are many counts of this clonotype. V and J are TRBV3-1 and TRBJ2-7; a weak D match, TRBD1 (8 bases). This CDR3 spans 20 amino acids. V was trimmed by 6 bases and J by 2 bases, leaving 32 bases between them. Germline CDR1 LGHDT, CDR2 YNNKEL (reference sequence). CDR3 in amino acids: CASRSGGRGETTTPAYEQYF. The CDR3 DNA reads TGTGCCAGCAGGTCAGGGGGCCGGGGGGAGACAACTACTCCGGCCTACGAGCAGTACTTC.

The chain combines TRBV5-1 with TRBJ1-1; a weak D match, TRBD1 (6 bases). The germline V and J ends were trimmed by 6 bases and 2 bases, with 14 bases remaining between them. Per the germline V gene, CDR1 is SGHRS and CDR2 is YFSETQ. The CDR3 runs 14 residues. Written as DNA, the CDR3 is TGCGCCAGCACCTTTGGGGGGCAAAACACTGAAGCTTTCTTT. This codes for CASTFGGQNTEAFF.

This clonotype was recorded at least ten times. The V and J genes are TRBV12-3 or TRBV12-4 and TRBJ2-2; possibly TRBD2 for D (5 bases). Trimming removed 7 bases at V and 5 bases at J, with 11 bases between. This CDR3 has 13 amino acids. This CDR3 reads CASTFRGTGELFF. The CDR3 DNA follows: TGTGCCAGCACTTTTCGGGGAACCGGGGAGCTGTTTTTT.

This clonotype was counted many times. The chain is built from TRBV3-1 and TRBJ2-7; TRBD1 matches at 12 bases. The germline V gene encodes CDR1 LGHDT and CDR2 YNNKEL (reference sequence). The CDR3 sequence is 14 residues long. V lost 5 bases to trimming and J lost 6 bases; unmatched junction nucleotides: 5. The DNA of the CDR3 is TGTGCCAGCAGCGCTAAGGGACAGGGGGCCGAGCAGTACTTC. This translates into CASSAKGQGAEQYF.

This chain uses TRBV5-6 with TRBJ1-1; D is ambiguous. CDR1 SGHDT and CDR2 YYEEEE come from the germline V gene. The CDR3 runs to 16 residues. Trimming took 2 bases from V and 1 from J, leaving 15 bases between them. The CDR3 sequence is CASSFTLSGGNTEAFF. CDR3 nucleotides: TGTGCCAGCAGCTTTACCCTTTCGGGAGGGAACACTGAAGCTTTCTTT.

This clonotype appeared many times. CDR3 residues: CASSWGGDTQYF. The CDR3 DNA is TGTGCCAGCAGCTGGGGAGGGGATACGCAGTATTTT. The chain links TRBV11-2 to TRBJ2-3, with 7 nucleotides matching TRBD2. The junction had 1 base not matched to a gene; V was cut back by 4 bases and J by 6 bases. The CDR3 has 12 residues. Per germline, CDR1 SGHAT and CDR2 FQNNGV.

The gene calls are TRBV2 and TRBJ1-4; unclear D gene. From germline, CDR1 is SNHLY and CDR2 FYNNEI. The CDR3 is 15 amino acids. V lost 5 bases, J lost 2 bases, and 12 bases lay in between. The CDR3 region is CASSPRGRTNEKLFF. The CDR3 DNA sequence: TGTGCCAGCAGTCCTCGCGGGCGGACTAATGAAAAACTGTTTTTT.

In its sample, this clonotype was seen many times. The genes are TRBV6-6 and TRBJ1-6; no definite D call. The CDR3 has 16 residues. V lost 8 bases and J 0 bases, leaving 14 bases between the germline ends. Germline V lookup: CDR1 MNHNY, CDR2 SVGAGI (reference sequence). The CDR3 sequence is CASFFSTSSYNSPLHF. In nucleotides, the CDR3 is TGTGCCAGCTTTTTCAGTACGAGCTCCTATAATTCACCCCTCCACTTT.

The chain has TRBV28 and TRBJ2-5, with a tentative D call TRBD2 (5 bases). V shed 6 bases and J shed 5 bases, with 25 bases lying between them. Germline V lookup: CDR1 MDHEN, CDR2 SYDVKM. The CDR3 loop spans 17 amino acids. CDR3 sequence (DNA): TGTGCCAGCAGGGAGCGATTGAGGGTTCCTAGTATGGAGACCCAGTACTTC. Protein product: CASRERLRVPSMETQYF.

In its sample, this clonotype was seen a few times. The chain is built from TRBV3-1 and TRBJ2-6, with TRBD1 identical over 7 bases. The germline V gene has CDR1 LGHDT and CDR2 YNNKEL (reference sequence). The J segment lost 0 bases and the V segment lost 3 bases, leaving 8 bases of the junction unmatched. The CDR3 is 18 amino acids. The CDR3 is CASSQGPGQFSGANVLTF. CDR3 nucleotides: TGTGCCAGCAGCCAGGGACCGGGACAGTTCTCTGGGGCCAACGTCCTGACTTTC.

This clonotype appeared many times. This chain links TRBV24-1 with TRBJ2-2, with 9 nucleotides matching TRBD1. Germline V gives CDR1 KGHDR, CDR2 SFDVKD. The CDR3 consists of 15 residues. After removal of 9 bases from V and 5 bases from J, the junction contained 9 bases not matched to a gene. CDR3 sequence reads: CATRSTGGWTGELFF. The CDR3 bases are TGTGCCACCCGGTCCACAGGGGGCTGGACCGGGGAGCTGTTTTTT.

This clonotype was detected many times. The chain is built from TRBV20-1 and TRBJ2-3; D may be TRBD2 (6 bases). CDR1 and CDR2 from the germline V gene are DFQATT and SNEGSKA (reference sequence). This CDR3 comprises 14 residues. CDR3 sequence: CSGGGGSRTDTQYF. In DNA, the CDR3 is TGCAGCGGTGGTGGGGGGTCTCGCACAGATACGCAGTATTTT.

This clonotype was recorded at least ten times. V is TRBV7-2 and J is TRBJ1-1, with no clear D. Germline values: CDR1 SGHTA, CDR2 FQGNSA. Deletions cut 3 bases from V and 1 base from J, with 12 bases between. The CDR3 is 15 amino acids. CDR3 in DNA: TGTGCCAGCAGCTTTTACGGGGTACGGAACACTGAAGCTTTCTTT. Its translation is CASSFYGVRNTEAFF.

This clonotype was counted at least ten times. V is TRBV7-9 and J is TRBJ2-5; no reliable D call. The CDR3 is made up of 11 amino acids. The germline gives CDR1 SEHNR, CDR2 FQNEAQ (reference sequence). V lost 5 bases and J lost 1, with 2 bases in between. CDR3 protein: CASSVQETQYF. DNA of the CDR3: TGTGCCAGCAGCGTCCAAGAGACCCAGTACTTC.

This clonotype was found a few times. V and J are TRBV5-1 and TRBJ2-2; no clear D. This CDR3 spans 16 amino acids. The V and J ends lost 0 bases and 8 bases respectively, with 17 bases between them. Germline CDR1 reads SGHRS; CDR2 reads YFSETQ. CDR3 DNA: TGCGCCAGCAGCTTGGCCTTATCAAGGGATCGGGGGGAGCTGTTTTTT. Its translation is CASSLALSRDRGELFF.

This clonotype was recorded many times. This chain links TRBV5-6 with TRBJ1-6; D possibly corresponds to TRBD1 (5 bases). Per germline, CDR1 SGHDT and CDR2 YYEEEE. The germline V and J ends were trimmed by 0 bases and 4 bases, with 8 bases remaining between them. This CDR3 spans 15 amino acids. Written as DNA, the CDR3 is TGTGCCAGCAGCTTGGGACAGAGTTATAATTCACCCCTCCACTTT. Translated: CASSLGQSYNSPLHF.

This clonotype has a count of ten or more. The chain links TRBV12-3 or TRBV12-4 to TRBJ1-1; D gene ambiguous. Trimming cost V 3 bases and J 3 bases, with 8 bases left between them. The CDR3 length is 13 residues. Written as DNA, the CDR3 is TGTGCCAGCAGTTTCGCCGCGGACACTGAAGCTTTCTTT. This translates into CASSFAADTEAFF.

Notes on this clonotype: A much larger clone lies one base from this, so it may be a read error. The chain is built from TRBV5-5 and TRBJ2-7, with 9 nucleotides matching TRBD1. Germline-derived CDR1 and CDR2 are SGHKS and YYEKEE (reference sequence). There are 14 residues in the CDR3. V lost 2 bases to trimming and J lost 9 bases; unmatched junction nucleotides: 9. The CDR3 loop is CASSFRDREGWQYF. The CDR3 DNA is TGTGCCAGCAGCTTCAGGGACAGGGAAGGTTGGCAGTACTTC.

V gene TRBV15 combines with J gene TRBJ1-5; 9 bases line up with TRBD1. The V segment lost 1 base and the J segment 1 base; nucleotides outside the gene matches: 2. Germline V gives CDR1 LNHNV, CDR2 YYDKDF (reference sequence). This CDR3 comprises 16 residues. CDR3 sequence reads: CATSRGQGGSNQPQHF. The CDR3 nucleotides are TGTGCCACCAGCAGAGGACAGGGGGGCAGCAATCAGCCCCAGCATTTT.

This clonotype has at least ten counts. The rearrangement uses TRBV12-3 or TRBV12-4 and TRBJ2-1; 7 nucleotides match TRBD1. This CDR3 region has 16 residues. The V gene end was trimmed by 2 bases and the J gene end by 8 bases; junction bases not matched to a gene: 12. CDR3 sequence (DNA): TGTGCCAGCAGTTTAAGTAAAGGGGGCCCTCGACATGAGCAGTTCTTC. Amino acid sequence: CASSLSKGGPRHEQFF.

This clonotype was seen at least ten times. The chain carries TRBV5-1 and TRBJ2-4; D assignment may be TRBD1 or TRBD2 (5 bases each). This CDR3 has 14 residues. Trimming shortened V by 4 bases and J by 9 bases, and 17 bases separated the two germline ends. The germline CDR1 and CDR2 sequences are SGHRS and YFSETQ. The chain's CDR3 is CASSPGASNVIQYF. As DNA, the CDR3 is TGCGCCAGCAGCCCCGGGGCTAGTAATGTCATTCAGTACTTC.

This clonotype was seen many times. The chain couples TRBV20-1 to TRBJ2-3, with TRBD2 matching over 13 bases. The CDR3 covers 16 residues. Germline assignment: CDR1 DFQATT and CDR2 SNEGSKA (reference sequence). The V gene end was trimmed by 0 bases and the J gene end by 7 bases; junction bases not matched to a gene: 7. In nucleotides, the CDR3 is TGCAGTGCTAGAGATGCCGGGACTAGCGGGACAAATACGCAGTATTTT. It is translated as CSARDAGTSGTNTQYF.

Ten or more counts support this clonotype. The chain joins TRBV7-9 to TRBJ1-6; 7 bases fit TRBD1. Looked up from germline, CDR1 is SEHNR and CDR2 is FQNEAQ (reference sequence). The ends lost 4 bases at V and 7 bases at J; junction bases unmatched: 7. This CDR3 comprises 15 residues. CDR3 loop: CASSSRQGPNSPLHF. DNA of the CDR3: TGTGCCAGCAGCTCCCGACAGGGACCGAATTCACCCCTCCACTTT.

In its sample, this clonotype was seen a few times. The V gene is TRBV20-1, the J gene TRBJ2-1; tentatively, D is TRBD2 (5 bases). The germline CDR1 and CDR2 sequences are DFQATT and SNEGSKA (reference sequence). The ends were cut back, 3 bases at V and 8 bases at J, with 8 bases in the middle. The CDR3 has 11 amino acids. The CDR3 region has the DNA TGCAGTGCTAGCCCCGGGGATGAGCAGTTCTTC. It encodes CSASPGDEQFF.

This clonotype has at least ten counts. The rearrangement uses TRBV28 and TRBJ1-2; 7 bases match TRBD1. CDR3 length equals 14 residues. Germline CDR1 and CDR2: MDHEN and SYDVKM. The V and J ends lost 7 bases and 1 base, in that order; junction bases with no gene match: 6. Here the CDR3 reads CASTRGQLNYGYTF. CDR3 DNA sequence: TGTGCCAGCACCCGGGGACAGCTTAACTATGGCTACACCTTC.

This clonotype was counted at least ten times. This sequence joins TRBV6-5 and TRBJ2-5; TRBD1 is a possible D gene (5 bases). The CDR3 is 11 residues long. V was cut by 5 bases and J by 14 bases, with 15 bases left in between. Germline V gives CDR1 MNHEY, CDR2 SVGAGI. CDR3 sequence (DNA): TGTGCCAGCAGTAGGGGCACGGATCGATACTTC. Its protein is CASSRGTDRYF.

V gene TRBV5-1 combines with J gene TRBJ2-2; 7 positions match TRBD1. Trimming at V came to 5 bases and at J to 0 bases, leaving 4 bases not matched to a gene. The CDR3 contains 15 residues. From germline, CDR1 is SGHRS and CDR2 YFSETQ. CDR3 residues: CASRRGPANTGELFF. As DNA, the CDR3 is TGCGCCAGCAGGAGGGGGCCGGCGAACACCGGGGAGCTGTTTTTT.

This clonotype was counted at least ten times. The J gene is TRBJ2-2, the V gene TRBV9; D might be TRBD1 (5 bases). Trimming stripped 3 bases from V and 3 bases from J, with 6 bases between. Per germline, CDR1 SGDLS and CDR2 YYNGEE. The CDR3 sequence is 13 residues long. The CDR3 DNA follows: TGTGCCAGCAGCGCACAGGACACCGGGGAGCTGTTTTTT. Protein product: CASSAQDTGELFF.